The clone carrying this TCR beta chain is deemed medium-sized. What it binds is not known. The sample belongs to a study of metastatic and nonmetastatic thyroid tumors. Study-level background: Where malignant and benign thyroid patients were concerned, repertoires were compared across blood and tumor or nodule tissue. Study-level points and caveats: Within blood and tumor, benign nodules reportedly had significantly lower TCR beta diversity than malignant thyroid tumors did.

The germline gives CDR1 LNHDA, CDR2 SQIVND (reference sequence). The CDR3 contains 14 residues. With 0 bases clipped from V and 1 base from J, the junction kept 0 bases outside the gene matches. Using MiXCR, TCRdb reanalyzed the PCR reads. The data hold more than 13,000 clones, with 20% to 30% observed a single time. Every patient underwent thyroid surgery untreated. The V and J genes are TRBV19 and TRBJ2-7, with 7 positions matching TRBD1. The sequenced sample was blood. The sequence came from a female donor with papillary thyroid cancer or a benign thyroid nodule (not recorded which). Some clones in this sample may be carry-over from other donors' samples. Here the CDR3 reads CASSIEQGSYEQYF. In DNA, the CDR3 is TGTGCCAGTAGTATAGAACAGGGGTCCTACGAGCAGTACTTC. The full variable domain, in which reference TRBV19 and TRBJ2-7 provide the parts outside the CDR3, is DGGITQSPKYLFRKEGQNVTLSCEQNLNHDAMYWYRQDPGQGLRLIYYSQIVNDFQKGDIAEGYSVSREKKESFPLTVTSAQKNPTAFYLCASSIEQGSYEQYFGPGTRLTVT.